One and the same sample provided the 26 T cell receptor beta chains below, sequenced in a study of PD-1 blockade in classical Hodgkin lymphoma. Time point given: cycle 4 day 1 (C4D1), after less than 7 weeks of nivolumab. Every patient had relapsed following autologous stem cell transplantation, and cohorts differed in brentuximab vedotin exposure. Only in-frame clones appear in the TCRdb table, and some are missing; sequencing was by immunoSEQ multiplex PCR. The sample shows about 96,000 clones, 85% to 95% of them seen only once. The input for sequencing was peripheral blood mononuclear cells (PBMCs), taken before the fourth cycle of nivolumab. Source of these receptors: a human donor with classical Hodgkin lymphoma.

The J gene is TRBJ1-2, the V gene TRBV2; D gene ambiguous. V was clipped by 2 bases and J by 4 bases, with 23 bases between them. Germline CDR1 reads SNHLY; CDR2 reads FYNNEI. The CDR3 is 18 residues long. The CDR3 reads CASSESHVIWQNSYGYTF. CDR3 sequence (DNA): TGTGCCAGCAGTGAAAGCCATGTTATTTGGCAGAACTCCTATGGCTACACCTTC.

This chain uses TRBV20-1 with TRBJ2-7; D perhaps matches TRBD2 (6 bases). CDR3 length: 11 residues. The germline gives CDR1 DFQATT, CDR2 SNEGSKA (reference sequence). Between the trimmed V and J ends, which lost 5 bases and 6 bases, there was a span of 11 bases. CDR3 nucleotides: TGCAGTGCTCAACTAGCATCCGAGCAGTACTTC. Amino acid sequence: CSAQLASEQYF.

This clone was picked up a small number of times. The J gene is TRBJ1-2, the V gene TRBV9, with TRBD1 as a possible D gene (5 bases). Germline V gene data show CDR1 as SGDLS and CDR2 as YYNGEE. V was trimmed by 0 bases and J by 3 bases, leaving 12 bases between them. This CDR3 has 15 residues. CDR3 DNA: TGTGCCAGCAGCGTAGGGGGCTGGGCAGACTATGGCTACACCTTC. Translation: CASSVGGWADYGYTF.

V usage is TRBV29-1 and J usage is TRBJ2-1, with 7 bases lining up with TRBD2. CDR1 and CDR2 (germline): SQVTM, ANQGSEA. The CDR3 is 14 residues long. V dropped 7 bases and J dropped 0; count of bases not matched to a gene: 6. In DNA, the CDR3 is TGCAGCGGAACCCTAGCGGCCTCCTACAATGAGCAGTTCTTC. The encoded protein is CSGTLAASYNEQFF.

CDR3 DNA sequence: TGTGCCAGCAGTGAAGGACAGGGCTATAATTCACCCCTCCACTTT. Translation: CASSEGQGYNSPLHF. J is TRBJ1-6 and V is TRBV25-1; 8 nucleotides line up with TRBD1. The CDR3 is 15 amino acids. Germline values: CDR1 MGHDK, CDR2 SYGVNS. The V segment lost 2 bases and the J segment 3 bases; nucleotides outside the gene matches: 0.

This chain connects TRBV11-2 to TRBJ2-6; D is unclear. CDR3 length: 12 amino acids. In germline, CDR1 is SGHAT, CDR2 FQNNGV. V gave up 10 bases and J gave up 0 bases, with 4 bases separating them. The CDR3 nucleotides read TGTGCCACCCCCTCTGGGGCCAACGTCCTGACTTTC. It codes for CATPSGANVLTF.

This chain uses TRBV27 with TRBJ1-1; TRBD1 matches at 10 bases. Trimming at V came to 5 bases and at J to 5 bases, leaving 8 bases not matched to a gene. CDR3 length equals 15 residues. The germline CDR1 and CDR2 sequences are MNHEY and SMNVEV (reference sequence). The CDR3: CASSPLDRGLTEAFF. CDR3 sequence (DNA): TGTGCCAGCAGTCCACTCGACAGGGGGCTGACTGAAGCTTTCTTT.

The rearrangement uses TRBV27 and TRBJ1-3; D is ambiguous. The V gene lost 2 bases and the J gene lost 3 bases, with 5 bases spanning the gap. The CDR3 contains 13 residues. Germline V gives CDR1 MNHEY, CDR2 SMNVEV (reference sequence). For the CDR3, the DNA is TGTGCCAGCAGTTTAGGGGTTGGAAACACCATATATTTT. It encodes CASSLGVGNTIYF.

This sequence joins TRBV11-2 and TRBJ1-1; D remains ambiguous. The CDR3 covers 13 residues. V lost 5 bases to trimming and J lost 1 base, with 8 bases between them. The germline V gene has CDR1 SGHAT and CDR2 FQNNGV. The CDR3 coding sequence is TGTGCCAGCAGCGACCGTCCGAACACTGAAGCTTTCTTT. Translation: CASSDRPNTEAFF.

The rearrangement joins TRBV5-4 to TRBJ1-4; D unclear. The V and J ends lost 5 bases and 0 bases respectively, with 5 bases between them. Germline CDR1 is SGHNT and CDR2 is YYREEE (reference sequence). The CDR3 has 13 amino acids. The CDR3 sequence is CASSTATNEKLFF. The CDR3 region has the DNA TGTGCCAGCAGTACTGCAACTAATGAAAAACTGTTTTTT.

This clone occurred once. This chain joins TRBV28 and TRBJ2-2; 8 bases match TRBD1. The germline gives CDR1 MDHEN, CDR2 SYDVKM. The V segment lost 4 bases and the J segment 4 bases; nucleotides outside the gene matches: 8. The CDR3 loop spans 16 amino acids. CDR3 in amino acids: CASSSPGGRGTGELFF. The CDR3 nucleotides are TGTGCCAGCAGTTCGCCAGGGGGCAGGGGCACCGGGGAGCTGTTTTTT.

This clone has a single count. Here the CDR3 DNA reads TGTGCCAGCAGTCTGGGGACAGGGCGTTCCTACGAGCAGTACTTC. Its protein product is CASSLGTGRSYEQYF. The chain couples TRBV27 to TRBJ2-7; 9 bases align to TRBD1. The V gene's germline CDR1 is MNHEY and CDR2 SMNVEV (reference sequence). The V segment lost 5 bases and the J segment 1 base; nucleotides outside the gene matches: 6. This CDR3 is built from 15 residues.

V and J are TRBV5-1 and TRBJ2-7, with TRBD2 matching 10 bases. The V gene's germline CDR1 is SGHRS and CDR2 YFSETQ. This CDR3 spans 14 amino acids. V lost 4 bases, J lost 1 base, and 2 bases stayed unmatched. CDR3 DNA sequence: TGCGCCAGCAGCGCGACTAGCGGGTCCTACGAGCAGTACTTC. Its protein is CASSATSGSYEQYF.

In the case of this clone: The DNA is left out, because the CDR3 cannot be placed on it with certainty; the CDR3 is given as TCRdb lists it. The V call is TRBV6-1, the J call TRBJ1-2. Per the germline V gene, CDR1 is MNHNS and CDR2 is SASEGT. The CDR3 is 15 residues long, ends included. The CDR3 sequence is CASILAFSVAYGYTF.

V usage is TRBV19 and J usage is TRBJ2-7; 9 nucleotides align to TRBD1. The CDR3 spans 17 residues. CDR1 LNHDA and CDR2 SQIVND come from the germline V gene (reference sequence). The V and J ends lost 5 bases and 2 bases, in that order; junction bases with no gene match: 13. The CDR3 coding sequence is TGTGCCAGTAGTTCGCCCCAACAGGGGGCTACAACCTACGAGCAGTACTTC. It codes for CASSSPQQGATTYEQYF.

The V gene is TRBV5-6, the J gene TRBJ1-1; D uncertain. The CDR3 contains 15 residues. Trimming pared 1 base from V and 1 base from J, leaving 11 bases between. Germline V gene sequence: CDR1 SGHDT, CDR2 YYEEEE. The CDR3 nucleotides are TGTGCCAGCAGCTTGAGTCCTGGGCCGAACACTGAAGCTTTCTTT. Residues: CASSLSPGPNTEAFF.

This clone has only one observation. CDR3 bases: TGTGCCACCACAGGGGACCCCTCCTACGAGCAGTACTTC. It codes for CATTGDPSYEQYF. The gene calls are TRBV28 and TRBJ2-7; TRBD1 matches at 7 bases. The CDR3 extends over 13 amino acids. CDR1 MDHEN and CDR2 SYDVKM come from the germline V gene. V lost 10 bases, J lost 0 bases, and 6 bases stayed unmatched.

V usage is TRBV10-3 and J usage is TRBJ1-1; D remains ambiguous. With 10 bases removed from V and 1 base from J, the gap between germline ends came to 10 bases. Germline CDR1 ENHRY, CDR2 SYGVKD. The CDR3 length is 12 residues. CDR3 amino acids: CATTTGNTEAFF. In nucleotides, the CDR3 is TGTGCCACCACAACGGGGAACACTGAAGCTTTCTTT.

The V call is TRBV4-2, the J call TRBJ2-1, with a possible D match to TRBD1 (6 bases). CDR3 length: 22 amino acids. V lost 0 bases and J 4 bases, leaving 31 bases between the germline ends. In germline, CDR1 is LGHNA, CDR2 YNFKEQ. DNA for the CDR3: TGTGCCAGCAGCCAAGATCTCGGGACACAATCCATTCGTCGTCGCTTATACAATGAGCAGTTCTTC. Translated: CASSQDLGTQSIRRRLYNEQFF.

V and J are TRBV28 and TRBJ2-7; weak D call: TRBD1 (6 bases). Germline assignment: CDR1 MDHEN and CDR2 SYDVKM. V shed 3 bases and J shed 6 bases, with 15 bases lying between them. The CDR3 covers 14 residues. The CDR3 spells CASSLNREWGEQYF. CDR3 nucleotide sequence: TGTGCCAGCAGTTTGAACAGGGAATGGGGCGAGCAGTACTTC.

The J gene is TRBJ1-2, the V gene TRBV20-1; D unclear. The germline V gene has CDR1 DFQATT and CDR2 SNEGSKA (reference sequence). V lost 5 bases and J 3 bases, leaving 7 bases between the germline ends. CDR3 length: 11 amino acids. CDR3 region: CSAPRDYGYTF. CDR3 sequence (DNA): TGCAGTGCTCCCCGGGACTATGGCTACACCTTC.

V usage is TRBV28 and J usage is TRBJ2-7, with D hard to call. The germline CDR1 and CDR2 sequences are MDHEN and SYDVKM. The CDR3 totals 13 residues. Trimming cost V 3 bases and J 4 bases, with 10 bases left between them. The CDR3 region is CASSLATQYEQYF. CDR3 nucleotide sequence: TGTGCCAGCAGTTTGGCGACTCAATACGAGCAGTACTTC.

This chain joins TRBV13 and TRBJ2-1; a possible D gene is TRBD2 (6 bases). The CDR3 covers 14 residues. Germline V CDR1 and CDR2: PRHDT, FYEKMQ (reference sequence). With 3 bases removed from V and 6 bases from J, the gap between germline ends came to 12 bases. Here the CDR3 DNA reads TGTGCCAGCAGCTTGCCGGGAGAGGGCAATGAGCAGTTCTTC. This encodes CASSLPGEGNEQFF.

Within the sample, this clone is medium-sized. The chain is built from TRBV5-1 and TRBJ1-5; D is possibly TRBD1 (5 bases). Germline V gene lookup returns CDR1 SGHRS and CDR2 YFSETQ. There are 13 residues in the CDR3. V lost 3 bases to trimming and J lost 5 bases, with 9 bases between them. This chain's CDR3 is CASSYEGDQPQHF. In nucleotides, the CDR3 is TGCGCCAGCAGCTACGAAGGGGATCAGCCCCAGCATTTT. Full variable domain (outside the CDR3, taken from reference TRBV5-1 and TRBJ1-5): KAGVTQTPRYLIKTRGQQVTLSCSPISGHRSVSWYQQTPGQGLQFLFEYFSETQRNKGNFPGRFSGRQFSNSRSEMNVSTLELGDSALYLCASSYEGDQPQHFGDGTRLSIL.

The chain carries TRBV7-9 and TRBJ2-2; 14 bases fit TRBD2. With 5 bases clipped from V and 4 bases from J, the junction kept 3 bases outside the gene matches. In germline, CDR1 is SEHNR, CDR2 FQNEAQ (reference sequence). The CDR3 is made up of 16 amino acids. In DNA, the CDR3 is TGTGCCAGCAGCCCCGGGACTAGCGGGAGCACCGGGGAGCTGTTTTTT. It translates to CASSPGTSGSTGELFF.

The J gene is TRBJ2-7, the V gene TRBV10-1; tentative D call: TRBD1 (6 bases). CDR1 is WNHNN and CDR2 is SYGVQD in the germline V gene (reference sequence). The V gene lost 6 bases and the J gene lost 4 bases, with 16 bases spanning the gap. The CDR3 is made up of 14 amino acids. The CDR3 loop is CASRFYRVSYEQYF. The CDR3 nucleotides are TGCGCCAGCAGGTTCTACAGGGTGTCGTACGAGCAGTACTTC.